A selection of T cell receptor beta chains follows, all from one sample in a study of technical replicates of blood from a few donors. Data came from immunoSEQ multiplex PCR; TCRdb stores just in-frame clones and leaves some out. The sample gives 60,000 to 65,000 clones, roughly 86% of which show up once; about 5.1% is in the top ten. Sequencing was done on a sample of PBMCs. Receptor source: a human donor in good health. Some clones in this sample may be carry-over from other donors' samples. Both conserved end residues are part of each CDR3. Each record gives: V gene, J gene, clone size, D gene, CDR3 DNA, CDR3 protein. The D gene is left open where the match is weak. Where a row states a size, it is once, few, many or the class of an expanded clone; other rows omit it.

V: TRBV4-3; J: TRBJ2-7; size: NA; D: NA; DNA: TGCGCCAGCAGCCAAGATTGGGCTCACGAGCAGTACTTC; CDR3: CASSQDWAHEQYF
V: TRBV6-1; J: TRBJ2-5; size: NA; D: TRBD2; DNA: TGTGCCAGCAGTCCCAGACTAGCGGGCCAAGAGACCCAGTACTTC; CDR3: CASSPRLAGQETQYF
V: TRBV9; J: TRBJ2-7; size: once; D: TRBD1; DNA: TGTGCCAGCAGCCCGGGCCCCGGGACAGGGTACGAGCAGTACTTC; CDR3: CASSPGPGTGYEQYF
V: TRBV2; J: TRBJ2-7; size: NA; D: NA; DNA: TGTGCCAGCAGTGAAAAATCAGGGGCTTTATACGAGCAGTACTTC; CDR3: CASSEKSGALYEQYF
V: TRBV29-1; J: TRBJ1-1; size: NA; D: NA; DNA: TGCAGCGTTAGAAGCCCGGGGGGCGCCACTGAAGCTTTCTTT; CDR3: CSVRSPGGATEAFF
V: TRBV5-1; J: TRBJ2-1; size: NA; D: NA; DNA: TGCGCCAGCAGCTTGGGGGGGCCGTACAATGAGCAGTTCTTC; CDR3: CASSLGGPYNEQFF
V: TRBV6-1; J: TRBJ1-4; size: NA; D: NA; DNA: TGTGCCAGCAGGACAAGATGGGAAAAACTGTTTTTT; CDR3: CASRTRWEKLFF
V: TRBV6-5; J: TRBJ2-5; size: NA; D: TRBD1; DNA: TGTGCCAGCAGGCCGACAGGGCAAGAGACCCAGTACTTC; CDR3: CASRPTGQETQYF
V: TRBV6-5; J: TRBJ2-5; size: NA; D: TRBD1; DNA: TGTGCCAGCAGTATCACAGGGGGAGTTTCAGAGACCCAGTACTTC; CDR3: CASSITGGVSETQYF
V: TRBV7-8; J: TRBJ2-1; size: NA; D: TRBD2; DNA: TGTGCCAGCAGCTTAGGACTAGCCCAATTGCACAATGAGCAGTTCTTC; CDR3: CASSLGLAQLHNEQFF
V: TRBV4-3; J: TRBJ2-1; size: NA; D: TRBD1; DNA: TGCGCCAGCAGCCCGGGGACAGGGGACTACAATGAGCAGTTCTTC; CDR3: CASSPGTGDYNEQFF
V: TRBV7-2; J: TRBJ2-1; size: NA; D: NA; DNA: TGTGCCAGCAGCCAAACCGGCGGGTCAAATGAGCAGTTCTTC; CDR3: CASSQTGGSNEQFF
V: TRBV5-1; J: TRBJ1-3; size: NA; D: TRBD1; DNA: TGCGCCAGCAGCCCCGGAGGGGGCGCGCGATATGGAAACACCATATATTTT; CDR3: CASSPGGGARYGNTIYF
V: TRBV30; J: TRBJ1-4; size: few; D: NA; DNA: TGTGCCTGGAGTCCCAGCGGGGAAAAACTGTTTTTT; CDR3: CAWSPSGEKLFF
V: TRBV2; J: TRBJ2-3; size: NA; D: NA; DNA: TGTGCCAGCAGTGATGCCGGGAATTTCAGGGATACGCAGTATTTT; CDR3: CASSDAGNFRDTQYF
V: TRBV10-3; J: TRBJ1-1; size: few; D: TRBD1; DNA: TGTGCCATCAGTGGTTCAGGGGGCAAGCGGAACACTGAAGCTTTCTTT; CDR3: CAISGSGGKRNTEAFF
V: TRBV19; J: TRBJ2-7; size: once; D: NA; DNA: TGTGCCAGTAGTATAGTTGGCAACACCTACGAGCAGTACTTC; CDR3: CASSIVGNTYEQYF
V: TRBV29-1; J: TRBJ2-7; size: NA; D: TRBD1; DNA: TGCAGCGCTGGGACAGGGTACGAGCAGTACTTC; CDR3: CSAGTGYEQYF
V: TRBV15; J: TRBJ2-5; size: NA; D: TRBD1; DNA: TGTGCCACCAGCAGGGGGGACAGGGTAGGACGAGAGACCCAGTACTTC; CDR3: CATSRGDRVGRETQYF
V: TRBV4-3; J: TRBJ1-6; size: NA; D: NA; DNA: TGCGCCAGCAGCCAAGCACCTAGGAATTCACCCCTCCACTTT; CDR3: CASSQAPRNSPLHF
V: TRBV5-1; J: TRBJ2-2; size: NA; D: TRBD2; DNA: TGCGCCAGCAGCTACCTCGACGCGGGAGAGGCTGGGGAGCTGTTTTTT; CDR3: CASSYLDAGEAGELFF
V: TRBV6-6; J: TRBJ1-1; size: NA; D: NA; DNA: TGTGCCATCACGCAGGCCTTAGGCGGGACTGAAGCTTTCTTT; CDR3: CAITQALGGTEAFF
V: TRBV6-6; J: TRBJ1-1; size: NA; D: NA; DNA: TGTGCCAGCAGTTTCGCAGGGATGAACACTGAAGCTTTCTTT; CDR3: CASSFAGMNTEAFF
V: TRBV7-9; J: TRBJ1-6; size: NA; D: NA; DNA: TGTGCCAGCAGCCCCCAGGGGTTCTATAATTCACCCCTCCACTTT; CDR3: CASSPQGFYNSPLHF
V: TRBV7-3; J: TRBJ2-5; size: NA; D: TRBD2; DNA: TGTGCCAGCAGGCCGGGACTAGCGGGTGTCACTCAAGAGACCCAGTACTTC; CDR3: CASRPGLAGVTQETQYF
V: TRBV7-3; J: TRBJ1-1; size: NA; D: NA; DNA: TGTGCCAGCAGCCTCCTGGGGGGGAAAGGACCGAACACTGAAGCTTTCTTT; CDR3: CASSLLGGKGPNTEAFF
V: TRBV6-5; J: TRBJ2-5; size: NA; D: NA; DNA: TGTGCCAGCAGTACCCCAGGGGTGGAGACCCAGTACTTC; CDR3: CASSTPGVETQYF
V: TRBV6-1; J: TRBJ1-5; size: NA; D: NA; DNA: TGTGCCAGCACTCAGGGGAATAGCAATCAGCCCCAGCATTTT; CDR3: CASTQGNSNQPQHF
V: TRBV30; J: TRBJ1-6; size: once; D: NA; DNA: TGTGCCTGGACCATCTCCGGGGGAGGTCGGAATTCACCCCTCCACTTT; CDR3: CAWTISGGGRNSPLHF
V: TRBV11-2; J: TRBJ2-3; size: NA; D: TRBD2; DNA: TGTGCCAGCAGCTTAGCGGGACTAGCGGGAGGGTTCACAGATACGCAGTATTTT; CDR3: CASSLAGLAGGFTDTQYF
V: TRBV10-3; J: TRBJ1-5; size: NA; D: TRBD1; DNA: TGTGCCATCAGTGAGTCTGGACAGGGACTTGATCAGCCCCAGCATTTT; CDR3: CAISESGQGLDQPQHF
V: TRBV12-5; J: TRBJ2-7; size: once; D: TRBD2; DNA: TGTGCTAGTGGTCCCGGGGGGGTTCTATACGAGCAGTACTTC; CDR3: CASGPGGVLYEQYF